This T cell receptor beta chain was sequenced for a study of identical twins. This CDR3 has 14 residues. Trimming took off 1 base at V and 3 bases at J, with 6 bases between the two ends. A universal primer site was incorporated via template switching, and the cDNA contained unique molecular identifiers. Via MiXCR, TCRdb re-called the 5' RACE reads, giving one row per CDR3 protein. The data hold approximately 1.8 million distinct CDR3 sequences, with about 30% observed a single time. The specimen was cord blood. This clonotype was obtained from a newborn girl in good health. The chain employs TRBV12-3 or TRBV12-4 and TRBJ2-2; D unclear. Written as DNA, the CDR3 is TGTGCCAGCAGTTTAGTCTACTACACCGGGGAGCTGTTTTTT. Translated: CASSLVYYTGELFF.